Below are 8 T cell receptor beta chains sequenced from a single sample in a study of early T cells in non-severe SARS-CoV-2 infection. TCRdb analysed the 5' RACE reads with MiXCR anew, one entry per CDR3 protein. The repertoire holds approximately 80,000 distinct CDR3 sequences, with less than 15% as singletons. Sample: whole blood. These receptors came from an adult who was a healthcare worker with PCR-confirmed SARS-CoV-2 infection or an uninfected control (not recorded which).

This chain uses TRBV7-3 with TRBJ2-3, with D perhaps matching TRBD2 (6 bases). The CDR3 loop spans 14 amino acids. Trimming left V 5 bases short and J 0 bases short, with 9 bases between. Germline CDR1 SGHTA, CDR2 FQGTGA. The CDR3 here is CASSVDYSTDTQYF. The CDR3 bases are TGTGCCAGCAGCGTGGACTATAGCACAGATACGCAGTATTTT.

This clonotype has only a few counts. The rearrangement links TRBV5-1 to TRBJ2-1, with D uncertain. The V gene lost 0 bases and the J gene lost 2 bases, with 12 bases spanning the gap. CDR3 size: 16 residues. From germline, CDR1 is SGHRS and CDR2 YFSETQ. The CDR3 region has the DNA TGCGCCAGCAGCTTGGAGGATCGCGCCCCCTACAATGAGCAGTTCTTC. Encoded protein: CASSLEDRAPYNEQFF. The variable domain in full, with the rest retrieved from reference TRBV5-1 and TRBJ2-1, is KAGVTQTPRYLIKTRGQQVTLSCSPISGHRSVSWYQQTPGQGLQFLFEYFSETQRNKGNFPGRFSGRQFSNSRSEMNVSTLELGDSALYLCASSLEDRAPYNEQFFGPGTRLTVL.

The chain joins TRBV5-6 to TRBJ2-1, with TRBD2 as a possible D gene (6 bases). The V gene lost 3 bases and the J gene lost 5 bases, with 15 bases spanning the gap. Per germline, CDR1 SGHDT and CDR2 YYEEEE. CDR3 length: 15 residues. CDR3 sequence: CASSSIGGIDNEQFF. The DNA of the CDR3 is TGTGCCAGCAGCTCAATTGGGGGGATAGACAATGAGCAGTTCTTC. Full variable domain (remainder filled in from reference TRBV5-6 and TRBJ2-1): DAGVTQSPTHLIKTRGQQVTLRCSPKSGHDTVSWYQQALGQGPQFIFQYYEEEERQRGNFPDRFSGHQFPNYSSELNVNALLLGDSALYLCASSSIGGIDNEQFFGPGTRLTVL.

This clonotype has more than one count but fewer than ten. The V call is TRBV2, the J call TRBJ2-7; 10 bases fit TRBD2. The V gene end was trimmed by 6 bases and the J gene end by 6 bases; junction bases not matched to a gene: 11. CDR1 is SNHLY and CDR2 is FYNNEI in the germline V gene. CDR3 size: 15 residues. The CDR3 here is CASRGILAGDIEQYF. The CDR3 DNA sequence: TGTGCCAGCAGGGGGATCCTAGCGGGAGATATCGAGCAGTACTTC.

This clonotype showed up many times. The chain couples TRBV11-1 to TRBJ2-7; tentatively, D is TRBD2 (6 bases). Germline V gives CDR1 SGHAT, CDR2 FQDESV (reference sequence). V was pared by 4 bases and J by 2 bases, with 12 bases between. The CDR3 length is 14 residues. The DNA for the CDR3 is TGTGCCAGCAGCTCGGGACTGGGCCCCTACGAGCAGTACTTC. Protein sequence: CASSSGLGPYEQYF.

This clonotype was seen ten or more times. The J gene is TRBJ1-1, the V gene TRBV6-2 or TRBV6-3; D is undetermined. This CDR3 comprises 11 residues. V was pared by 6 bases and J by 5 bases, with 7 bases between. Germline assignment: CDR1 MNHEY and CDR2 SVGEGT. The CDR3 DNA sequence: TGTGCCAGCAGCCACGGTACTGAAGCTTTCTTT. Translated: CASSHGTEAFF.

The chain couples TRBV2 to TRBJ2-2; TRBD2 agrees at 14 bases. Germline loops: CDR1 SNHLY, CDR2 FYNNEI. Trimming removed 6 bases from V and 3 bases from J; junction bases left unmatched: 6. CDR3 length: 17 residues. The CDR3 region is CASRGTSGSGDTGELFF. The CDR3 nucleotides read TGTGCCAGCAGAGGGACTAGCGGGAGTGGGGACACCGGGGAGCTGTTTTTT.

This chain uses TRBV5-6 with TRBJ2-7; D gene uncertain. The V gene's germline CDR1 is SGHDT and CDR2 YYEEEE. This CDR3 is built from 13 residues. V was shortened by 4 bases and J by 0 bases, with 8 bases between the two germline ends. CDR3 coding DNA: TGTGCCAGCAGCCGAGAAGGCTCCTACGAGCAGTACTTC. This translates into CASSREGSYEQYF.